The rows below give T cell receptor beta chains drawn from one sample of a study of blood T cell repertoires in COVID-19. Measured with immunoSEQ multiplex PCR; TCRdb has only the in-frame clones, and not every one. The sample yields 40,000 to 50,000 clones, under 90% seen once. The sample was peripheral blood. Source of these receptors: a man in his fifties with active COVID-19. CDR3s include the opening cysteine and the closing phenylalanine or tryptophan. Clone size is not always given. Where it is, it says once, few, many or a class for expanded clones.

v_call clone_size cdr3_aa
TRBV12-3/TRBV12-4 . CASSRTGYEQYF
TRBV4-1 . CASSPRFELDYGYTF
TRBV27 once CASSNIAGEQFF
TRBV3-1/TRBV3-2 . CASSQEGTPLSAFF
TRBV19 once CASSTGQGASFNYGYTF
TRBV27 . CASSSLLYKTQYF
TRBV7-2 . CASSTLGGQETQYF
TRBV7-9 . CASSRRASGANNEQFF
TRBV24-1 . CATSDRDTQYF
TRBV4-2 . CASSQVMGLAREVYTQYF
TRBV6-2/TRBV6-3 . CASSGGHSPLGELFF
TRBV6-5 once CASSLMTGPGYTF
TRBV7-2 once CASSLGRTEAFF
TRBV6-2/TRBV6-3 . CASSYTSGRPLGEQYF
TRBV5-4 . CASSSDTGSYEQYF
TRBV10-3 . CAISAGGSGVEQYF
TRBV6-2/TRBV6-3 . CASSRPGGTDTQYF
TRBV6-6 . CASSYGGKTSGVEQYF
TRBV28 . CASGGGDSYEQYF
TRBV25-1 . CASSGGGAGGFSYEQYF
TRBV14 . CASSRTGTGFVQYF
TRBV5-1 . CASSLGGVNTEAFF
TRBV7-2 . CASSPGQGDYGYTF
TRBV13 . CASSQTGYNSPLHF
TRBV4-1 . CASSQVAGSEAFF
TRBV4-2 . CASSKWGQGASGANVLTF
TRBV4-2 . CASSQGTTRELFF
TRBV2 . CASTRGGYTEAFF
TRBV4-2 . CASSQVWGTGSGTYEQYF
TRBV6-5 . CASSFRDLNEQFF
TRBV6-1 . CASSDTSGVTQYF
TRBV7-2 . CASSPVSGADDTQYF
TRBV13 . CASSLGLAGVVSYNEQFF
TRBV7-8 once CASSTRTFPNTEAFF
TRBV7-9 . CASSSQAEAQPQHF
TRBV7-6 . CASSLSSGQDTDTQYF
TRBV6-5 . CASSYLGPPYEQYF
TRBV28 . CASSLSWGRSSGNTIYF
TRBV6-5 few CASSYSGVMNSPLHF